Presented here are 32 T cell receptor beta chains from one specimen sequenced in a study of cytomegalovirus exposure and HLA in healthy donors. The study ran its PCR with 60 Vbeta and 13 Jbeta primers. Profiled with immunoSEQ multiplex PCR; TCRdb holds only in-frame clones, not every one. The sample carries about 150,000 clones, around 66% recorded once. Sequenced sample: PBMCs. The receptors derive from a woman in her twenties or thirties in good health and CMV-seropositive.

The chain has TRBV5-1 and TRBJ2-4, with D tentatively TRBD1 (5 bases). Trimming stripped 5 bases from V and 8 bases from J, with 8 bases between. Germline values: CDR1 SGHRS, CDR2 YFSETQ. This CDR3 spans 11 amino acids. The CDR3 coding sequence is TGCGCCAGCAGGGGGCGAGACATTCAGTACTTC. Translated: CASRGRDIQYF.

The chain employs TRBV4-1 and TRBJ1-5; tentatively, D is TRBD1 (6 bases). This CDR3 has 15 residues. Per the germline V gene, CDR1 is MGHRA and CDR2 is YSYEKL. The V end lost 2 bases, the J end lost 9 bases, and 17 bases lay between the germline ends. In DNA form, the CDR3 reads TGCGCCAGCAGCCAAATTGGGACAAGGGATCGGCCCCAGCATTTT. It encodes CASSQIGTRDRPQHF.

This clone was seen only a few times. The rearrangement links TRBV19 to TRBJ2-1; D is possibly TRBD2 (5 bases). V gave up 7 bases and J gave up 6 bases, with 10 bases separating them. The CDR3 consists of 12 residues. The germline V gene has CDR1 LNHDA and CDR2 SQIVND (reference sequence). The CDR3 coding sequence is TGTGCCAGTAATTTGGGAGCCAATGAGCAGTTCTTC. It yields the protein CASNLGANEQFF.

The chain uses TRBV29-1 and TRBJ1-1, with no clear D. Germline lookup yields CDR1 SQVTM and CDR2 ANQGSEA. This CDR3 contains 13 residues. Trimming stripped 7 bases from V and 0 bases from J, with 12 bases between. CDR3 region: CSASTGMNTEAFF. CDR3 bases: TGCAGCGCTTCGACGGGGATGAACACTGAAGCTTTCTTT.

CDR3 protein: CASSGGTGTGLRNTEAFF. The CDR3 bases are TGTGCCAGCAGTGGAGGAACCGGGACAGGGTTAAGAAACACTGAAGCTTTCTTT. The V and J genes are TRBV2 and TRBJ1-1; 9 positions agree with TRBD1. V shed 4 bases and J 2 bases; nucleotides not matched to a gene: 14. This CDR3 has 18 amino acids. Germline CDR1 and CDR2: SNHLY and FYNNEI.

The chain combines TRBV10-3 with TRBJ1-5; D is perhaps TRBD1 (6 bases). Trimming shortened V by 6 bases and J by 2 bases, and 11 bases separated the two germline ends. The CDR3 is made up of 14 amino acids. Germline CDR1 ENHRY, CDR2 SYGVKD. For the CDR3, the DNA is TGTGCCATCAGCACCCCAGGGGGCAATCAGCCCCAGCATTTT. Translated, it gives CAISTPGGNQPQHF.

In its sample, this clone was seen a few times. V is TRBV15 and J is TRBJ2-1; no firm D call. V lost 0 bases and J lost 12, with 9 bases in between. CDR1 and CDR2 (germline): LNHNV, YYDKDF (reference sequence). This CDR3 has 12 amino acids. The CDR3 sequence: CATSRESLGQFF. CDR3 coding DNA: TGTGCCACCAGCAGAGAGAGCCTCGGGCAGTTCTTC.

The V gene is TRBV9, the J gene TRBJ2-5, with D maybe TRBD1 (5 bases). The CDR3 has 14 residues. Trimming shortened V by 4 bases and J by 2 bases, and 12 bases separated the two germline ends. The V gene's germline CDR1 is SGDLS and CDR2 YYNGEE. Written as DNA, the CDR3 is TGTGCCAGCAGCTCCCGTAGGGGTCAAGAGACCCAGTACTTC. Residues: CASSSRRGQETQYF. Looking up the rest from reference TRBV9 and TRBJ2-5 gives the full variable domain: DSGVTQTPKHLITATGQRVTLRCSPRSGDLSVYWYQQSLDQGLQFLIQYYNGEERAKGNILERFSAQQFPDLHSELNLSSLELGDSALYFCASSSRRGQETQYFGPGTRLLVL.

CDR3 region: CSVRLVFEQYF. In DNA form, the CDR3 reads TGCAGCGTGCGACTAGTTTTCGAGCAGTACTTC. The chain recombines TRBV29-1 with TRBJ2-7; tentatively, D is TRBD2 (6 bases). Deletions cut 6 bases from V and 6 bases from J, with 12 bases between. Germline values: CDR1 SQVTM, CDR2 ANQGSEA. The CDR3 length is 11 residues.

The CDR3 DNA sequence: TGTGCCAGCAGCTCCAGAGCAGGCAGCGGGAGAAGTTACGAGCAGTACTTC. Its protein product is CASSSRAGSGRSYEQYF. The chain recombines TRBV7-2 with TRBJ2-7; 8 bases map to TRBD2. Germline loops: CDR1 SGHTA, CDR2 FQGNSA. The CDR3 totals 17 residues. J gave up 4 bases and V 4 bases, and 15 bases lay outside the gene matches.

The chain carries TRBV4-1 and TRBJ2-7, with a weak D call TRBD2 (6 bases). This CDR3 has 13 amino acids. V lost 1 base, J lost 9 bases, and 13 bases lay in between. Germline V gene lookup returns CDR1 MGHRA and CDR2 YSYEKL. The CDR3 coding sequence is TGCGCCAGCAGCCAAGTGGGGGGTGCCGGGCAGTACTTC. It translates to CASSQVGGAGQYF.

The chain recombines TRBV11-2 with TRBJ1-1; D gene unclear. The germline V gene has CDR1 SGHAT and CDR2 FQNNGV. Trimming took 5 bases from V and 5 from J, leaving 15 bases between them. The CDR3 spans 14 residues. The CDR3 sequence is CASSPSREYTEAFF. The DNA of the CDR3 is TGTGCCAGCAGCCCTTCACGCGAGTATACTGAAGCTTTCTTT. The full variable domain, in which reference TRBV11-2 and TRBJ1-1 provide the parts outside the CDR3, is EAGVAQSPRYKIIEKRQSVAFWCNPISGHATLYWYQQILGQGPKLLIQFQNNGVVDDSQLPKDRFSAERLKGVDSTLKIQPAKLEDSAVYLCASSPSREYTEAFFGQGTRLTVV.

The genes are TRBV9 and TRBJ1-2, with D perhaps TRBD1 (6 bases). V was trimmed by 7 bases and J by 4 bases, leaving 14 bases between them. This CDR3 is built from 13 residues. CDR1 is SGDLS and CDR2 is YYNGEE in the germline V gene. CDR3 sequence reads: CASAGASIYGYTF. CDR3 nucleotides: TGTGCCAGCGCAGGGGCTTCCATCTATGGCTACACCTTC.

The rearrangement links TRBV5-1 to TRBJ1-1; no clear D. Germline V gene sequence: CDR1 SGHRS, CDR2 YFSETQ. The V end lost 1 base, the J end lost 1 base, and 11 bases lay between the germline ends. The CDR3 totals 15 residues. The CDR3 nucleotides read TGCGCCAGCAGCTTGTGGGCAGCCAAGAACACTGAAGCTTTCTTT. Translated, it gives CASSLWAAKNTEAFF.

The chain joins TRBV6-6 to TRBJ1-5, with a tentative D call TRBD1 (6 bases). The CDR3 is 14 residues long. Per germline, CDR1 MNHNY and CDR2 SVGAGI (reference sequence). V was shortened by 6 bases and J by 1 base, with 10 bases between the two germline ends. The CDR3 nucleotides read TGTGCCAGCAGCCCCGGACAGAGCAATCAGCCCCAGCATTTT. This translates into CASSPGQSNQPQHF.

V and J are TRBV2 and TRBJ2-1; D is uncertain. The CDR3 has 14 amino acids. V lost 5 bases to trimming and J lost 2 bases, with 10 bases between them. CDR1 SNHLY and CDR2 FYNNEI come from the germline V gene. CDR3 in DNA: TGTGCCAGCAGTTCCACGAGAGCCTACAATGAGCAGTTCTTC. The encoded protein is CASSSTRAYNEQFF.

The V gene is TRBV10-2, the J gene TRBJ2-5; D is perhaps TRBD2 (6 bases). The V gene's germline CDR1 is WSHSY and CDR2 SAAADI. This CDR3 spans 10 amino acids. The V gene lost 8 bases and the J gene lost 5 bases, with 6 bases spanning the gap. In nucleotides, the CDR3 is TGCGCCAGCCGGGGGGAGACCCAGTACTTC. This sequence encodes CASRGETQYF.

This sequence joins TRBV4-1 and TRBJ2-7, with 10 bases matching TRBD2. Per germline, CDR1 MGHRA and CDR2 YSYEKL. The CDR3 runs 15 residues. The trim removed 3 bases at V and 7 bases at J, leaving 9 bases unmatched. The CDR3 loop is CASSQMTSGLPEQYF. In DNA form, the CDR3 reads TGCGCCAGCAGCCAGATGACTAGCGGGCTACCTGAGCAGTACTTC.

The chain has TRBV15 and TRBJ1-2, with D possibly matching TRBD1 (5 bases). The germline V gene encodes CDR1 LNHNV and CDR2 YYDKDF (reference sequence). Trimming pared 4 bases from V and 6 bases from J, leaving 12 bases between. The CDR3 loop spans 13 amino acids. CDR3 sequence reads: CATSNSGSNGYTF. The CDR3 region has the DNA TGTGCCACCAGCAACTCAGGGTCGAATGGCTACACCTTC. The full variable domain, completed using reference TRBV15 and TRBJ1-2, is DAMVIQNPRYQVTQFGKPVTLSCSQTLNHNVMYWYQQKSSQAPKLLFHYYDKDFNNEADTPDNFQSRRPNTSFCFLDIRSPGLGDTAMYLCATSNSGSNGYTFGSGTRLTVV.

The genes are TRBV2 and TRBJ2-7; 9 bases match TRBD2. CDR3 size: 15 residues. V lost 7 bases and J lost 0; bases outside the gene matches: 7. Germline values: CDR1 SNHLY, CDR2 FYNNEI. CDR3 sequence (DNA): TGTGCCAGCATTAGTACTAGCGGGCCCTCCTACGAGCAGTACTTC. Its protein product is CASISTSGPSYEQYF.

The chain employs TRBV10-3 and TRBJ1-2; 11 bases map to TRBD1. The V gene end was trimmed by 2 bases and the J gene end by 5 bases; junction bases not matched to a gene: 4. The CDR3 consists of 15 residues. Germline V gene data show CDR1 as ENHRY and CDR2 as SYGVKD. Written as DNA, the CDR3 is TGTGCCATCAGTGAGGTTGGACAGGGGGCGTATGGCTACACCTTC. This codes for CAISEVGQGAYGYTF.

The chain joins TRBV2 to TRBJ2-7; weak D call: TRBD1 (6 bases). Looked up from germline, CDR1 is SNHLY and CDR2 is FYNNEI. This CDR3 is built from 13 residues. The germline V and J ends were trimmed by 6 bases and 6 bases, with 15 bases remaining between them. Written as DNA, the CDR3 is TGTGCCAGCAGGAAGAACACAGGGTCCGAGCAGTACTTC. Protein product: CASRKNTGSEQYF.

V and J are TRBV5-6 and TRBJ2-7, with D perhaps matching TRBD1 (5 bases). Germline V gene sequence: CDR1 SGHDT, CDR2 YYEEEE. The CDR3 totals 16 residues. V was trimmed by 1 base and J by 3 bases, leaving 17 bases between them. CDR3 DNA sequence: TGTGCCAGCAGCTTGATGAATAGGGGCTCTTTCTACGAGCAGTACTTC. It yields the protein CASSLMNRGSFYEQYF.

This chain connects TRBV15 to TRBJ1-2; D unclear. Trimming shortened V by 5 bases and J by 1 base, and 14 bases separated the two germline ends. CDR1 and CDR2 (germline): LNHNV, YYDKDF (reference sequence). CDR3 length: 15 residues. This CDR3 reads CATSGEGSLNYGYTF. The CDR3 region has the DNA TGTGCCACCAGCGGGGAGGGTAGTCTTAACTATGGCTACACCTTC.

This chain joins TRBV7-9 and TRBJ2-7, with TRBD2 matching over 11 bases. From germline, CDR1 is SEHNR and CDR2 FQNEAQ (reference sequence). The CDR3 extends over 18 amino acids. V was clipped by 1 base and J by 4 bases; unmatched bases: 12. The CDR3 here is CASSLGTSGGDIPYEQYF. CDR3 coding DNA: TGTGCCAGCAGCTTAGGAACTAGCGGGGGCGACATTCCATACGAGCAGTACTTC.

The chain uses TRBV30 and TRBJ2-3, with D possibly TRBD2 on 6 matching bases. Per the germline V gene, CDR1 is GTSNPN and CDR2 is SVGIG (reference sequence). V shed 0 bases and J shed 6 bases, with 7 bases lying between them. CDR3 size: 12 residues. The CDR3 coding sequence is TGTGCCTGGAGTGTGGGGAGGGATACGCAGTATTTT. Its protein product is CAWSVGRDTQYF.

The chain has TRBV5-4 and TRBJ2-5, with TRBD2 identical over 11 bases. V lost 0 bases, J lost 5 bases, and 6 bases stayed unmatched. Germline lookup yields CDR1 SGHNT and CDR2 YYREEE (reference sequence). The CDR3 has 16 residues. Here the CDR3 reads CASSLGLAGGGETQYF. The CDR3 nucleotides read TGTGCCAGCAGCTTGGGCCTAGCGGGGGGAGGGGAGACCCAGTACTTC.

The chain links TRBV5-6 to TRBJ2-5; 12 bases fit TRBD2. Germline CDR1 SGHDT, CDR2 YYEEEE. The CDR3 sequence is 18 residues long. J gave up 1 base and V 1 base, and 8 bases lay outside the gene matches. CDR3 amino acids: CASSLPGLAGSRQETQYF. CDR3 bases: TGTGCCAGCAGCTTGCCGGGACTAGCGGGTAGCCGCCAAGAGACCCAGTACTTC.

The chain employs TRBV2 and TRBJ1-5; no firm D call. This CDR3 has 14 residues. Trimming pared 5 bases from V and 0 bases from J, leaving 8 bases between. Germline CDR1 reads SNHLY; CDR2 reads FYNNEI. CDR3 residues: CASSHKFSNQPQHF. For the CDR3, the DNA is TGTGCCAGCAGTCACAAGTTTAGCAATCAGCCCCAGCATTTT.

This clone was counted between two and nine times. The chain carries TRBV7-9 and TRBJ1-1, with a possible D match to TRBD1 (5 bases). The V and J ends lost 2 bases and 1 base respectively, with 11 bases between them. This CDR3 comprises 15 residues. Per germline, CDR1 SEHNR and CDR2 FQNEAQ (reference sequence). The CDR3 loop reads CASSLRSQGNTEAFF. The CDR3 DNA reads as TGTGCCAGCAGCTTACGGTCCCAGGGGAACACTGAAGCTTTCTTT.

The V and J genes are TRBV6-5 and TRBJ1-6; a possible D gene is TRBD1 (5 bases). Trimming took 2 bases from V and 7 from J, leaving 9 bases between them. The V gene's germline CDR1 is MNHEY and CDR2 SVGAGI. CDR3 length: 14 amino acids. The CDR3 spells CASSYRGLNSPLHF. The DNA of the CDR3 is TGTGCCAGCAGTTACAGGGGATTAAATTCACCCCTCCACTTT.

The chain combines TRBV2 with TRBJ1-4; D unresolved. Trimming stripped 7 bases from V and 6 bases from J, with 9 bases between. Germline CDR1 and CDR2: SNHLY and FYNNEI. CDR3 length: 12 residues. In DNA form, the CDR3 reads TGTGCCAGCACCGGAGACCATGAAAAACTGTTTTTT. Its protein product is CASTGDHEKLFF.